The present T cell receptor beta chain was sequenced within a study of T-cell reconstitution after alpha-beta-depleted transplantation in children. The CDR3 consists of 15 residues. The germline gives CDR1 SGHAT, CDR2 FQNNGV. Trimming took off 5 bases at V and 6 bases at J, with 19 bases between the two ends. Researchers prepared the TCRbeta library using unique molecular identifiers, the study reports. Each CDR3 protein gets one entry after TCRdb re-called the PCR reads with MiXCR. The sample has roughly 220,000 distinct CDR3 sequences; 9.7% are singletons. This clonotype occurred many times. This clonotype was sampled from a human donor who donated a stem cell graft to a child with SCID. This chain uses TRBV11-2 with TRBJ1-1; tentatively, D is TRBD1 (6 bases). The specimen comprised PBMCs from the stem cell graft donor, sampled from the stem cell graft. The CDR3 sequence is CASSPRGWGAAEAFF. The CDR3 bases are TGTGCCAGCAGCCCTCGGGGATGGGGGGCCGCTGAAGCTTTCTTT.